The clone carrying this TCR beta chain was detected ten times or more. This entry is derived from a study of identical twins. A single record per CDR3 protein comes from TCRdb applying MiXCR to the 5' RACE reads. The profile shows roughly 720,000 distinct CDR3 sequences, 15% to 20% of them singletons. These data were likewise used in another study, on T cells expressing NK-cell markers. From that paper: In about six donors, dominant CD3+CD56+NKG2C+ clones formed roughly 1.0-7.5% of CD8+ cells.

This TCR came from a woman aged 18-29 years in good health. Sequencing was performed on PBMCs.

CDR3 sequence: CASSLRDIYEQYF. CDR3 DNA: TGTGCCAGCAGCTTACGGGACATCTACGAGCAGTACTTC. The chain is built from TRBV5-8 and TRBJ2-7; a possible D gene is TRBD1 (6 bases). In germline, CDR1 is SGHTS, CDR2 YDEGEE. This CDR3 region has 13 residues. Trimming took 2 bases from V and 3 from J, leaving 9 bases between them.